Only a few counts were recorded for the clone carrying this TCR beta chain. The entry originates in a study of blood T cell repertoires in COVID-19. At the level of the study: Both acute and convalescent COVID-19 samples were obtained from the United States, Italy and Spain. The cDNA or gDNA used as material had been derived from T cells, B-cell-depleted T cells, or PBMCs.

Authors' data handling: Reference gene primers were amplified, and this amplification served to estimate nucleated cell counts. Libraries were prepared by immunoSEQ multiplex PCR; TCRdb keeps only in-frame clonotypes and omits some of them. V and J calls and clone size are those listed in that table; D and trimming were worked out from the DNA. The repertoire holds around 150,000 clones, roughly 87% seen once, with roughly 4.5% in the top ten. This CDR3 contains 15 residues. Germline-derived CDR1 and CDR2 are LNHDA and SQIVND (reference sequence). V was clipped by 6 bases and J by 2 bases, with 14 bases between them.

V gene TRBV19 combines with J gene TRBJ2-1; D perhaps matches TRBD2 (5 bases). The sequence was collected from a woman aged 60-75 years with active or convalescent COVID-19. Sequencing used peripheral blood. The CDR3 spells CASRGRGVTYNEQFF. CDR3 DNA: TGTGCCAGTAGAGGTCGGGGAGTAACCTACAATGAGCAGTTCTTC.